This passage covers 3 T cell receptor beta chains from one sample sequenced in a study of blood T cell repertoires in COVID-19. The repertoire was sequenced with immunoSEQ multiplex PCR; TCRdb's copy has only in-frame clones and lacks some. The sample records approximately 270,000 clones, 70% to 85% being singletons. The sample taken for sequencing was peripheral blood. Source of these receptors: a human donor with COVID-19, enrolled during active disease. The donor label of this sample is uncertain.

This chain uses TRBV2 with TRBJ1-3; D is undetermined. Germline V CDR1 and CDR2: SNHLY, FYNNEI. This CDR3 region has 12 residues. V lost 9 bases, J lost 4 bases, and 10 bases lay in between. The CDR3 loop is CARSSVGNTIYF. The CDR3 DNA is TGTGCCAGGTCGTCAGTGGGAAACACCATATATTTT.

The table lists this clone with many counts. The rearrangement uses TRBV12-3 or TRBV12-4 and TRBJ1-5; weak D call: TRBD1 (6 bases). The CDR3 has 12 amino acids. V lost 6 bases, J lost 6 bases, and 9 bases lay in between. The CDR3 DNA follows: TGTGCCAGCAGGGTCAGGGGTCAGCCCCAGCATTTT. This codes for CASRVRGQPQHF.

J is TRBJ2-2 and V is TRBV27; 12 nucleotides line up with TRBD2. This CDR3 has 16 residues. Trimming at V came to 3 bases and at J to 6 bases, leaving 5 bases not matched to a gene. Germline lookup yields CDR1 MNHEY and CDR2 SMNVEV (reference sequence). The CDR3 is CASSFRLAGGPGELFF. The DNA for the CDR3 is TGTGCCAGCAGTTTTCGTCTAGCGGGAGGGCCCGGGGAGCTGTTTTTT.